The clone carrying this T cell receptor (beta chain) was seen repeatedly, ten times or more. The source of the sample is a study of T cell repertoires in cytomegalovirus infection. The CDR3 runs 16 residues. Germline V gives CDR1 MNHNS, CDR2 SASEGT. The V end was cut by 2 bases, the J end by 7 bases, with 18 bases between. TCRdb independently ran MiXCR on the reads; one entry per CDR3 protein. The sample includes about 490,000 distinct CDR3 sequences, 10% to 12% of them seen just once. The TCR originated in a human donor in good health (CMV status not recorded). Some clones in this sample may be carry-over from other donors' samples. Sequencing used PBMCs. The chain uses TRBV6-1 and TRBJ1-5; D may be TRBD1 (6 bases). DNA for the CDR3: TGTGCCAGCAGTGAAATTGGCAGTGTTGGGGGCCAGCCCCAGCATTTT. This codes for CASSEIGSVGGQPQHF.